The clone carrying this TCR beta chain was found a few times. Its antigen remains unknown. CD4+CD45RO+CD25- cells were isolated as memory CD4+ T cells. The study's findings and limits: Tumor memory CD4+ T cell TCR gene usage clustered with blood and lymph node memory CD4+ cells and lymph node naive CD4+ cells.

This CDR3 region has 17 residues. Constant-region reverse primers amplified full-length variable regions, followed by semi-nested Nested Universal Primer A PCR. TCRdb called the 5' RACE reads again in MiXCR, with one record for every CDR3 protein. The sample consists of about 32,000 distinct CDR3 sequences, roughly 25% of them appearing once. Material for sequencing was memory CD4+ T cells sorted from blood. Subset meaning: memory CD4+ T cells, CD4+CD45RO+CD25-. This receptor was taken from a female donor with breast cancer. The V and J genes are TRBV21-1 and TRBJ1-6. TRBV21-1 is flagged as a pseudogene. The CDR3: CARSFLKLVWLGSPLHF. The CDR3 DNA reads TGTGCCAGATCATTCCTAAAACTGGTTTGGTTGGGCTCACCCCTCCACTTT.